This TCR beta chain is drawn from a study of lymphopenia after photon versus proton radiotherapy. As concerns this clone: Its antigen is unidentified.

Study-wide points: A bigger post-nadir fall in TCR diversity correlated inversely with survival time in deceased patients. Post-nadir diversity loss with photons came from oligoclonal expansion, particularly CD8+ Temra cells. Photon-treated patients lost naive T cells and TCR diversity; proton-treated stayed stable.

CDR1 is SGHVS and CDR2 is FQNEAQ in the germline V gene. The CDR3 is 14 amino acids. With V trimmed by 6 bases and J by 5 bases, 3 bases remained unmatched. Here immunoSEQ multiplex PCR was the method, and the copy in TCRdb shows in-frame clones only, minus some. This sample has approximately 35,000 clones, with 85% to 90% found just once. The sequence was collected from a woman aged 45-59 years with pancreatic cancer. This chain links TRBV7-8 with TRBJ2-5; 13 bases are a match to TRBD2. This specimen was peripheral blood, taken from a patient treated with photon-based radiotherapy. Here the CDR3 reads CASRTTSGGETQYF. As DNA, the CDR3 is TGTGCCAGCAGAACGACTAGCGGGGGGGAGACCCAGTACTTC.